Listed here are 11 T cell receptor beta chains from one sample, sequenced in a study of cytomegalovirus exposure and HLA in healthy donors. Primers for the PCR totalled 60 Vbeta and 13 Jbeta. The assay was immunoSEQ multiplex PCR, and TCRdb's table has in-frame clones only and misses some. The sample includes roughly 100,000 clones, around four fifths of them seen just once. The material sequenced was PBMCs. The source is a middle-aged woman in good health and CMV-seronegative.

The CDR3 DNA reads TGCGCCAGCAGCTTGGAATGGACAGTAGTCTACGAGCAGTACTTC. Translated, it gives CASSLEWTVVYEQYF. This chain connects TRBV5-1 to TRBJ2-7, with D possibly TRBD1 on 6 matching bases. The CDR3 spans 15 residues. V was shortened by 0 bases and J by 3 bases, with 13 bases between the two germline ends. Germline CDR1 is SGHRS and CDR2 is YFSETQ.

This rearrangement joins TRBV5-4 to TRBJ2-5; 7 bases are a match to TRBD2. The germline V gene has CDR1 SGHNT and CDR2 YYREEE (reference sequence). This CDR3 region has 15 residues. J lost 4 bases, V lost 4 bases, and 10 bases had no gene match. As DNA, the CDR3 is TGTGCCAGCAGCACGGAAACTAGCGTAGGAGAGACCCAGTACTTC. It encodes CASSTETSVGETQYF.

The rearrangement joins TRBV28 to TRBJ2-2; possible D gene TRBD1, 6 bases. Trimming stripped 10 bases from V and 1 base from J, with 13 bases between. The CDR3 is 14 amino acids. Germline lookup yields CDR1 MDHEN and CDR2 SYDVKM. CDR3 sequence: CAIVGQQNTGELFF. In DNA, the CDR3 is TGTGCCATCGTCGGACAGCAGAACACCGGGGAGCTGTTTTTT. The complete variable domain, with remaining parts taken from reference TRBV28 and TRBJ2-2, reads DVKVTQSSRYLVKRTGEKVFLECVQDMDHENMFWYRQDPGLGLRLIYFSYDVKMKEKGDIPEGYSVSREKKERFSLILESASTNQTSMYLCAIVGQQNTGELFFGEGSRLTVL.

The chain couples TRBV18 to TRBJ2-1, with 7 positions matching TRBD2. Germline V gene lookup returns CDR1 KGHSH and CDR2 LQKENI. Trimming cost V 0 bases and J 0 bases; bases outside gene matches: 2. CDR3 length: 16 amino acids. CDR3 nucleotide sequence: TGTGCCAGCTCACCACCCGGCGGGAGCTCCTACAATGAGCAGTTCTTC. Amino acids: CASSPPGGSSYNEQFF.

The chain employs TRBV5-1 and TRBJ2-7; no clear D gene. Germline V gene sequence: CDR1 SGHRS, CDR2 YFSETQ. The germline V and J ends were trimmed by 0 bases and 3 bases, with 10 bases remaining between them. This CDR3 has 14 amino acids. CDR3 sequence: CASSLEVGHYEQYF. The CDR3 DNA reads as TGCGCCAGCAGCTTGGAGGTGGGCCACTACGAGCAGTACTTC.

J is TRBJ2-7 and V is TRBV5-1; D ambiguous. Trimming pared 1 base from V and 6 bases from J, leaving 11 bases between. Germline loops: CDR1 SGHRS, CDR2 YFSETQ. The CDR3 length is 13 residues. The CDR3 DNA sequence: TGCGCCAGCAGCTTGCCATCGAGCCCCGAGCAGTACTTC. Amino acid sequence: CASSLPSSPEQYF.

A remark on this clone: The junction does not match germline at one end; this may be a read error. This chain joins TRBV7-9 and TRBJ2-3; D is possibly TRBD1 (6 bases). This CDR3 has 16 residues. Germline CDR1 reads SEHNR; CDR2 reads FQNEAQ (reference sequence). In nucleotides, the CDR3 is TGTTCCAGCAGCTTGGTATCAGGGGTTAGCACAGATACGCAGTATTTT. Translating it yields CSSSLVSGVSTDTQYF.

By its share, this clone is medium-sized. This chain links TRBV29-1 with TRBJ2-1; 7 positions match TRBD1. Germline loops: CDR1 SQVTM, CDR2 ANQGSEA. The junction had 20 bases not matched to a gene; V was cut back by 8 bases and J by 10 bases. CDR3 length equals 15 residues. CDR3 DNA sequence: TGCAGCCCCACGAGTCTGGACTTAGCGACAGGGGAGCAGTTCTTC. Amino acids: CSPTSLDLATGEQFF.

The chain couples TRBV19 to TRBJ2-1, with a tentative D call TRBD2 (6 bases). The CDR3 contains 14 residues. Looked up from germline, CDR1 is LNHDA and CDR2 is SQIVND (reference sequence). Trimming pared 9 bases from V and 2 bases from J, leaving 14 bases between. CDR3 bases: TGTGCCAGCCGAAGGGACTCAGCCTACAATGAGCAGTTCTTC. Translation: CASRRDSAYNEQFF.

The chain uses TRBV30 and TRBJ2-7; 10 positions agree with TRBD2. Germline V gives CDR1 GTSNPN, CDR2 SVGIG (reference sequence). The CDR3 is 15 residues long. Trimming removed 0 bases from V and 2 bases from J; junction bases left unmatched: 4. CDR3 coding DNA: TGTGCCTGGAGTGTCGGCCTAGCGGGAGCCTACGAGCAGTACTTC. It is translated as CAWSVGLAGAYEQYF.

This clone has only a few counts. This chain links TRBV7-2 with TRBJ2-7; 8 bases align to TRBD1. The length of the CDR3 is 14 residues. The germline gives CDR1 SGHTA, CDR2 FQGNSA. Germline trimming cut 6 bases from V and 2 bases from J; bases unmatched to any gene: 6. CDR3: CASSRTGSAYEQYF. The CDR3 DNA reads as TGTGCCAGCAGTCGGACAGGGAGCGCCTACGAGCAGTACTTC. Combining the CDR3 with reference TRBV7-2 and TRBJ2-7 gives the whole variable domain GAGVSQSPSNKVTEKGKDVELRCDPISGHTALYWYRQSLGQGLEFLIYFQGNSAPDKSGLPSDRFSAERTGGSVSTLTIQRTQQEDSAVYLCASSRTGSAYEQYFGPGTRLTVT.